A single sample gave rise to the 27 T cell receptor beta chains below, sequenced in a study of CD8+CD57+ T cells in acquired aplastic anemia. Profiling that covered TCR beta VDJ and CDR3 relied on genomic DNA as its template. TCRdb re-called the reads through MiXCR, storing one row per CDR3 protein. This table holds approximately 270,000 distinct CDR3 sequences, roughly 50% found once. Sequencing was performed on sorted CD4+, CD8+, or CD8+CD57+ T cells (not recorded which) from PBMCs. The receptor source for this set is a human donor with severe aplastic anemia or a healthy control (not recorded which).

The chain couples TRBV7-6 to TRBJ2-7; maybe TRBD1 (6 bases). V lost 5 bases, J lost 3 bases, and 14 bases lay in between. CDR3 length equals 14 residues. Germline-derived CDR1 and CDR2 are SGHVS and FNYEAQ. CDR3 bases: TGTGCCAGCAGCCCCCAGGGGCCGTTCTACGAGCAGTACTTC. As protein: CASSPQGPFYEQYF.

V is TRBV20-1 and J is TRBJ1-5; maybe TRBD1 (5 bases). In germline, CDR1 is DFQATT, CDR2 SNEGSKA (reference sequence). V lost 1 base and J 1 base, leaving 11 bases between the germline ends. The length of the CDR3 is 15 residues. The CDR3 loop is CSARVGGASNQPQHF. The CDR3 DNA sequence: TGCAGTGCTAGAGTAGGAGGGGCAAGCAATCAGCCCCAGCATTTT.

The chain carries TRBV15 and TRBJ2-3; 7 positions match TRBD2. After removal of 0 bases from V and 1 base from J, the junction contained 4 bases not matched to a gene. The CDR3 is 16 amino acids. Germline-derived CDR1 and CDR2 are LNHNV and YYDKDF (reference sequence). CDR3 nucleotides: TGTGCCACCAGCAGAGATAAGCTAGCGGGCACAGATACGCAGTATTTT. Translated: CATSRDKLAGTDTQYF.

This clonotype has only a few counts. The chain is built from TRBV29-1 and TRBJ2-7; the D gene could be TRBD1 or TRBD2 (5 bases each). This CDR3 has 13 residues. The V gene lost 1 base and the J gene lost 7 bases, with 14 bases spanning the gap. CDR1 SQVTM and CDR2 ANQGSEA come from the germline V gene. CDR3 residues: CSVEGMGVGEQYF. CDR3 DNA sequence: TGCAGCGTTGAAGGGATGGGGGTGGGTGAGCAGTACTTC.

The V gene is TRBV6-4, the J gene TRBJ2-1, with D perhaps matching TRBD2 (6 bases). CDR3 size: 13 residues. Deletions cut 3 bases from V and 5 bases from J, with 8 bases between. The germline CDR1 and CDR2 sequences are MRHNA and SNTAGT. The CDR3 coding sequence is TGTGCCAGCAGTGAGGGGGGACACAATGAGCAGTTCTTC. The encoded protein is CASSEGGHNEQFF.

The chain uses TRBV29-1 and TRBJ2-5, with D perhaps being TRBD1 or TRBD2 (6 bases each). CDR3 length: 13 residues. Germline V gene lookup returns CDR1 SQVTM and CDR2 ANQGSEA. The ends were cut back, 4 bases at V and 8 bases at J, with 17 bases in the middle. CDR3 in DNA: TGCAGCGTTGTCCCCGGGGGCGGGGACACCCAGTACTTC. Its protein is CSVVPGGGDTQYF.

This clonotype has only one observation. The chain uses TRBV2 and TRBJ2-5, with D perhaps TRBD1 (6 bases). The ends were cut back, 5 bases at V and 5 bases at J, with 15 bases in the middle. This CDR3 comprises 14 residues. Germline CDR1 SNHLY, CDR2 FYNNEI. CDR3 in DNA: TGTGCCAGCAGTAGGAACAGGGTTGTGGAGACCCAGTACTTC. Translated, it gives CASSRNRVVETQYF.

The chain carries TRBV10-3 and TRBJ2-2; D is possibly TRBD2 (6 bases). CDR1 ENHRY and CDR2 SYGVKD come from the germline V gene. The CDR3 extends over 13 amino acids. Trimming removed 9 bases from V and 8 bases from J, with 16 bases in between. The CDR3 nucleotides read TGTGCCATAACTCTGGACGGGAGAGGGGAGCTGTTTTTT. As protein: CAITLDGRGELFF.

The chain employs TRBV6-1 and TRBJ1-1; D might be TRBD1 (5 bases). The length of the CDR3 is 14 residues. Germline-derived CDR1 and CDR2 are MNHNS and SASEGT. Trimming shortened V by 6 bases and J by 0 bases, and 11 bases separated the two germline ends. Here the CDR3 reads CASRSQGMNTEAFF. The CDR3, as DNA: TGTGCCAGCAGGAGCCAGGGTATGAACACTGAAGCTTTCTTT.

This clonotype has ten or more counts. V usage is TRBV5-1 and J usage is TRBJ2-3; unclear D gene. V lost 4 bases, J lost 0 bases, and 9 bases lay in between. This CDR3 has 14 residues. The germline V gene has CDR1 SGHRS and CDR2 YFSETQ. The CDR3 DNA is TGCGCCAGCAGCATTCCGGCGAGCACAGATACGCAGTATTTT. Translating it yields CASSIPASTDTQYF.

This clonotype was seen repeatedly, ten times or more. The chain recombines TRBV18 with TRBJ1-6; no clear D gene. With 3 bases removed from V and 9 bases from J, the gap between germline ends came to 15 bases. CDR3 size: 15 residues. Germline CDR1 KGHSH, CDR2 LQKENI. The chain's CDR3 is CASSPASGDASPLHF. CDR3 bases: TGTGCCAGCTCACCGGCCAGTGGGGATGCTTCACCCCTCCACTTT.

The chain links TRBV30 to TRBJ1-1, with D unclear. Trimming took off 6 bases at V and 0 bases at J, with 11 bases between the two ends. CDR1 is GTSNPN and CDR2 is SVGIG in the germline V gene (reference sequence). The CDR3 totals 13 residues. The CDR3 loop is CACLRAMNTEAFF. In DNA, the CDR3 is TGTGCCTGTTTGCGGGCAATGAACACTGAAGCTTTCTTT. The whole variable domain, filled in from reference TRBV30 and TRBJ1-1, reads SQTIHQWPATLVQPVGSPLSLECTVEGTSNPNLYWYRQAAGRGLQLLFYSVGIGQISSEVPQNLSASRPQDRQFILSSKKLLLSDSGFYLCACLRAMNTEAFFGQGTRLTVV.

The V gene is TRBV18, the J gene TRBJ1-1, with 11 bases that match TRBD1. The length of the CDR3 is 14 residues. Trimming cost V 4 bases and J 10 bases; bases outside gene matches: 8. CDR1 KGHSH and CDR2 LQKENI come from the germline V gene. In DNA, the CDR3 is TGTGCCAGCTCACAATCCGGGACAGGGGGGGGAGCTTTCTTT. It translates to CASSQSGTGGGAFF.

This clonotype has just a few counts. The V and J genes are TRBV25-1 and TRBJ2-3, with 9 bases aligning to TRBD1. The germline gives CDR1 MGHDK, CDR2 SYGVNS. Trimming removed 3 bases from V and 3 bases from J; junction bases left unmatched: 7. The CDR3 runs to 16 residues. CDR3 nucleotide sequence: TGTGCCAGCAGTGAGTTGAGACAGGGGGTTACAGATACGCAGTATTTT. Protein sequence: CASSELRQGVTDTQYF.

This chain links TRBV7-9 with TRBJ2-2; D remains unclear. V gave up 5 bases and J gave up 6 bases, with 10 bases separating them. The CDR3 contains 13 residues. Germline-derived CDR1 and CDR2 are SEHNR and FQNEAQ (reference sequence). The CDR3: CASSDSWSGELFF. The CDR3, as DNA: TGTGCCAGCAGCGATAGTTGGTCCGGGGAGCTGTTTTTT.

The V call is TRBV19, the J call TRBJ1-2; D not resolved. The germline V gene encodes CDR1 LNHDA and CDR2 SQIVND (reference sequence). V was cut by 3 bases and J by 2 bases, with 4 bases left in between. This CDR3 is 12 amino acids long. CDR3 nucleotide sequence: TGTGCCAGTAGTATGGCCAACTATGGCTACACCTTC. This sequence encodes CASSMANYGYTF.

The J gene is TRBJ2-1, the V gene TRBV11-2; 14 positions agree with TRBD2. The CDR3 has 17 amino acids. Trimming at V came to 3 bases and at J to 8 bases, leaving 9 bases not matched to a gene. Germline V gene lookup returns CDR1 SGHAT and CDR2 FQNNGV. The CDR3: CASSFGLAGGRVDEQFF. The CDR3 DNA sequence: TGTGCCAGCAGCTTCGGACTAGCGGGGGGCAGGGTCGATGAGCAGTTCTTC.

Of note for this clonotype: Its ends do not fully match the called genes, so a read error is possible. The CDR3 coding sequence is TGTGCCAGCGGTTTTCCGGGACAGGGAAGAACTGAAGCTTTCTTT. This encodes CASGFPGQGRTEAFF. V is TRBV27 and J is TRBJ1-1, with 9 bases that match TRBD1. Germline V gene sequence: CDR1 MNHEY, CDR2 SMNVEV (reference sequence). This CDR3 spans 15 amino acids.

Here the CDR3 reads CSAAQGGNHRPLHF. The DNA for the CDR3 is TGCAGTGCAGCCCAGGGAGGGAACCATAGACCCCTCCACTTT. The chain uses TRBV20-1 and TRBJ1-6; possibly TRBD1 for D (5 bases). CDR3 length: 14 amino acids. Between the trimmed V and J ends, which lost 6 bases and 12 bases, there was a span of 21 bases. Per the germline V gene, CDR1 is DFQATT and CDR2 is SNEGSKA (reference sequence).

As for this clonotype: It may be a read error: a sequence one base away is much more abundant. The conserved closing phenylalanine or tryptophan is absent in this CDR3, likely reflecting a read error. The genes are TRBV12-5 and TRBJ1-1, with D tentatively TRBD1 (5 bases). The CDR3 runs 13 residues. CDR1 is LGHNT and CDR2 is FRNRAP in the germline V gene. Trimming removed 5 bases at V and 11 bases at J, with 18 bases between. The CDR3 DNA reads TGTGCTAGTGGTCCCTCTTCCGGGACGTATGCTTTCTCT. Its protein is CASGPSSGTYAFS.

This clonotype was detected a few times. V usage is TRBV2 and J usage is TRBJ2-3; 7 positions agree with TRBD2. Trimming took 8 bases from V and 0 from J; bases not matched to a gene: 8. This CDR3 contains 15 residues. Germline V lookup: CDR1 SNHLY, CDR2 FYNNEI. The CDR3: CASVELAPSTDTQYF. CDR3 in DNA: TGTGCCAGCGTCGAACTAGCGCCTAGCACAGATACGCAGTATTTT. Variable domain in full (rest from reference TRBV2 and TRBJ2-3): EPEVTQTPSHQVTQMGQEVILRCVPISNHLYFYWYRQILGQKVEFLVSFYNNEISEKSEIFDDQFSVERPDGSNFTLKIRSTKLEDSAMYFCASVELAPSTDTQYFGPGTRLTVL.

This rearrangement joins TRBV5-1 to TRBJ1-1, with 7 positions matching TRBD1. CDR3 size: 15 residues. J lost 1 base, V lost 5 bases, and 8 bases had no gene match. The germline V gene encodes CDR1 SGHRS and CDR2 YFSETQ. The CDR3: CASSQGGAANTEAFF. The DNA for the CDR3 is TGCGCCAGCAGTCAGGGGGGCGCAGCGAACACTGAAGCTTTCTTT.

This chain links TRBV7-2 with TRBJ2-7; TRBD2 might be the D (5 bases). The length of the CDR3 is 13 residues. The germline V gene has CDR1 SGHTA and CDR2 FQGNSA. Between the trimmed V and J ends, which lost 3 bases and 7 bases, there was a span of 13 bases. CDR3 protein: CASSLGAGTEQYF. The CDR3 DNA follows: TGTGCCAGCAGCTTGGGAGCCGGTACGGAGCAGTACTTC.

A few counts support this clonotype. The chain has TRBV6-6 and TRBJ2-7; D gene uncertain. V was clipped by 6 bases and J by 1 base, with 10 bases between them. The germline CDR1 and CDR2 sequences are MNHNY and SVGAGI (reference sequence). There are 13 residues in the CDR3. CDR3 coding DNA: TGTGCCAGCAGAGACCGACCGTCCTACGAGCAGTACTTC. Translated, it gives CASRDRPSYEQYF.

The V and J genes are TRBV5-1 and TRBJ1-6; D call uncertain. The CDR3 runs to 16 residues. Trimming took off 4 bases at V and 7 bases at J, with 18 bases between the two ends. CDR1 is SGHRS and CDR2 is YFSETQ in the germline V gene. This chain's CDR3 is CASSPDGRSNNSPLHF. The CDR3 DNA reads TGCGCCAGCAGCCCAGACGGACGGAGTAACAATTCACCCCTCCACTTT.

This rearrangement joins TRBV19 to TRBJ2-5, with a tentative D call TRBD2 (7 bases). The germline CDR1 and CDR2 sequences are LNHDA and SQIVND (reference sequence). The CDR3 contains 15 residues. V lost 5 bases to trimming and J lost 5 bases, with 18 bases between them. The CDR3: CASSFLGAGVETQYF. The CDR3, as DNA: TGTGCCAGTAGTTTCCTGGGGGCGGGGGTGGAGACCCAGTACTTC.

In this sample, this clonotype turned up once. The rearrangement uses TRBV10-3 and TRBJ1-5, with 9 bases aligning to TRBD1. Germline V gene data show CDR1 as ENHRY and CDR2 as SYGVKD. This CDR3 has 17 amino acids. Germline trimming cut 10 bases from V and 4 bases from J; bases unmatched to any gene: 17. CDR3 in DNA: TGTGCCACCGGTGGATCCGGGACAGGGAGGGGAAATCAGCCCCAGCATTTT. Translation: CATGGSGTGRGNQPQHF.